The 17 T cell receptor beta chains in this list originate from one sample, sequenced in a study of blood T cell repertoires in COVID-19. Only in-frame clones appear in the TCRdb table, and some are missing; sequencing was by immunoSEQ multiplex PCR. Of some 290,000 clones in the sample, 81% were seen once. Sequenced input: peripheral blood. Every receptor here comes from a woman aged 55-70 years with active or convalescent COVID-19.

CDR3 protein: CASSLGETNGNTIYF. The CDR3 DNA follows: TGTGCCAGCAGCTTAGGGGAGACGAATGGAAACACCATATATTTT. This chain connects TRBV7-8 to TRBJ1-3; D is undetermined. V lost 1 base and J lost 3, with 10 bases in between. The CDR3 is made up of 15 amino acids. CDR1 and CDR2 (germline): SGHVS, FQNEAQ.

The chain has TRBV4-1 and TRBJ1-2; no firm D call. Trimming removed 3 bases from V and 4 bases from J, with 12 bases in between. Looked up from germline, CDR1 is MGHRA and CDR2 is YSYEKL. The CDR3 covers 14 residues. CDR3 coding DNA: TGCGCCAGCAGCCAGGGAGGTATTTTCTATGGCTACACCTTC. Translated: CASSQGGIFYGYTF.

This chain uses TRBV7-2 with TRBJ2-3; 10 nucleotides align to TRBD2. The CDR3 covers 18 residues. J gave up 3 bases and V 5 bases, and 14 bases lay outside the gene matches. Germline V gene lookup returns CDR1 SGHTA and CDR2 FQGNSA. The CDR3 loop is CASSLGVSGGAGTDTQYF. The DNA of the CDR3 is TGTGCCAGCAGCCTAGGGGTGAGCGGGGGGGCCGGAACAGATACGCAGTATTTT.

With regard to this clone: A junction boundary mismatches the germline segment, possibly from a read error. The CDR3 spells CASSITAGTDTQYF. The CDR3 bases are TGTGCCAGCAGCATAACTGCGGGCACAGATACGCAGTATTTT. The chain couples TRBV7-3 to TRBJ2-3, with D hard to call. The CDR3 consists of 14 residues. Germline-derived CDR1 and CDR2 are SGHTA and FQGTGA.

The chain couples TRBV18 to TRBJ1-1; 7 bases agree with TRBD1. The CDR3 totals 16 residues. J gave up 0 bases and V 3 bases, and 7 bases lay outside the gene matches. The germline V gene has CDR1 KGHSH and CDR2 LQKENI. The CDR3 region is CASSPDRMVMNTEAFF. The DNA of the CDR3 is TGTGCCAGCTCACCGGACAGGATGGTCATGAACACTGAAGCTTTCTTT.

The chain has TRBV7-8 and TRBJ2-3; 7 bases fit TRBD2. There are 18 residues in the CDR3. The J segment lost 0 bases and the V segment lost 1 base, leaving 10 bases of the junction unmatched. CDR1 is SGHVS, CDR2 FQNEAQ, per germline. As DNA, the CDR3 is TGTGCCAGCAGCTTAGGTGTTAGCGGGTTCTCTAGCACAGATACGCAGTATTTT. Translating gives CASSLGVSGFSSTDTQYF.

The J gene is TRBJ1-2, the V gene TRBV2; perhaps TRBD1 as D (6 bases). This CDR3 region has 18 residues. The V gene lost 3 bases and the J gene lost 4 bases, with 24 bases spanning the gap. Germline V lookup: CDR1 SNHLY, CDR2 FYNNEI. CDR3 loop: CASSDISLTGPSGYGYTF. In DNA form, the CDR3 reads TGTGCCAGCAGTGACATTAGTCTGACAGGCCCGTCGGGCTATGGCTACACCTTC.

J is TRBJ2-1 and V is TRBV7-2, with TRBD2 matching over 12 bases. The V gene's germline CDR1 is SGHTA and CDR2 FQGNSA. V was clipped by 3 bases and J by 8 bases; unmatched bases: 8. The CDR3 spans 16 residues. CDR3 region: CASSFRLAGGMDEQFF. The CDR3 DNA is TGTGCCAGCAGCTTTAGGCTAGCGGGGGGGATGGATGAGCAGTTCTTC.

The chain joins TRBV6-5 to TRBJ1-5; D is unresolved. Germline CDR1 reads MNHEY; CDR2 reads SVGAGI. The CDR3 runs 14 residues. V was shortened by 6 bases and J by 0 bases, with 9 bases between the two germline ends. The CDR3 spells CASRWEVSNQPQHF. The CDR3 DNA follows: TGTGCCAGCAGGTGGGAGGTTAGCAATCAGCCCCAGCATTTT.

The chain carries TRBV7-2 and TRBJ2-5, with TRBD2 as a possible D gene (5 bases). Trimming took 5 bases from V and 4 from J, leaving 17 bases between them. Germline V gene sequence: CDR1 SGHTA, CDR2 FQGNSA. CDR3 length equals 15 residues. The CDR3 sequence is CASSSYSSRGETQYF. The CDR3 region has the DNA TGTGCCAGCAGCAGTTACTCTAGCCGGGGAGAGACCCAGTACTTC.

The chain couples TRBV2 to TRBJ2-2; TRBD2 matches at 10 bases. From germline, CDR1 is SNHLY and CDR2 FYNNEI. The ends lost 0 bases at V and 2 bases at J; junction bases unmatched: 9. This CDR3 is 19 amino acids long. The CDR3 DNA follows: TGTGCCAGCAGTGAAGCCGGAGTAGCGGGGGGAACTAACACCGGGGAGCTGTTTTTT. This codes for CASSEAGVAGGTNTGELFF.

This clone was seen only once. The chain carries TRBV19 and TRBJ2-5; TRBD2 agrees at 7 bases. The CDR3 spans 13 residues. The germline CDR1 and CDR2 sequences are LNHDA and SQIVND (reference sequence). After removal of 6 bases from V and 5 bases from J, the junction contained 6 bases not matched to a gene. In DNA form, the CDR3 reads TGTGCCAGTAGAAGCGGGATTGGGGAGACCCAGTACTTC. This encodes CASRSGIGETQYF.

The chain is built from TRBV7-9 and TRBJ2-1; 7 bases line up with TRBD1. The CDR3 totals 13 residues. J was trimmed by 9 bases and V by 5 bases; bases with no gene match: 7. Germline V lookup: CDR1 SEHNR, CDR2 FQNEAQ (reference sequence). The CDR3 loop is CASSEDRSVEQFF. In DNA form, the CDR3 reads TGTGCCAGCAGCGAGGACAGGTCAGTTGAGCAGTTCTTC.

This chain uses TRBV29-1 with TRBJ1-1, with TRBD1 identical over 7 bases. Losses at the gene ends were 3 bases for V and 5 bases for J; bases not matched to a gene: 9. There are 14 residues in the CDR3. The V gene's germline CDR1 is SQVTM and CDR2 ANQGSEA. CDR3 protein: CSVDVEGAVTEAFF. The CDR3 DNA reads as TGCAGCGTTGACGTTGAGGGGGCGGTTACTGAAGCTTTCTTT.

The CDR3: CSVMRGGSYNEQFF. CDR3 DNA sequence: TGCAGCGTCATGCGGGGGGGTTCCTACAATGAGCAGTTCTTC. This chain connects TRBV29-1 to TRBJ2-1; 9 bases are a match to TRBD2. This CDR3 is built from 14 residues. Germline CDR1 reads SQVTM; CDR2 reads ANQGSEA. With 6 bases clipped from V and 1 base from J, the junction kept 4 bases outside the gene matches.

The CDR3 region has the DNA TGTGCCAGCAGTGAAGCAGGCGGACAGGGCCCTAACTATGGCTACACCTTC. Its translation is CASSEAGGQGPNYGYTF. The chain uses TRBV2 and TRBJ1-2; TRBD1 aligns across 8 bases. Germline CDR1 reads SNHLY; CDR2 reads FYNNEI. V gave up 0 bases and J gave up 0 bases; unmatched junction bases: 6. The CDR3 length is 17 residues.

The genes are TRBV6-1 and TRBJ2-3; the match to TRBD2 covers 8 bases. The V gene's germline CDR1 is MNHNS and CDR2 SASEGT. V was pared by 2 bases and J by 5 bases, with 9 bases of the junction left unmatched. The CDR3 sequence is 16 residues long. CDR3 sequence reads: CASSERLRGGGDTQYF. In DNA form, the CDR3 reads TGTGCCAGCAGTGAAAGGTTACGGGGGGGCGGAGATACGCAGTATTTT.